This TCR beta chain was documented in a study of early stage breast cancer tumors. In the study overall: Seven to nine ER+/PR+/HER2- tumors were invasive ductal; a few were invasive lobular.

Germline assignment: CDR1 SEHNR and CDR2 FQNEAQ (reference sequence). V lost 3 bases, J lost 2 bases, and 11 bases lay in between. CDR3 size: 15 residues. This table comes from immunoSEQ multiplex PCR, and its TCRdb copy is limited to in-frame clones, with some not included. Of tens of thousands of clones listed, around three quarters are singletons. Sequenced sample: blood. The source is a person aged 25 to 45 with breast cancer. The chain employs TRBV7-9 and TRBJ1-3; perhaps TRBD1 as D (6 bases). CDR3 sequence: CASSFPGETGNTIYF. CDR3 sequence (DNA): TGTGCCAGCAGCTTTCCAGGGGAAACTGGAAACACCATATATTTT.